This T cell receptor beta chain stems from a study of T cells after yellow fever vaccination. Notes on the study in general: By day 5 rather than day 15, the secondary response had peaked, though it was weaker. Post-booster samples contained most primary-vaccination clones (about 95% CD4, about 90% CD8). A small proportion of clonotypes was detected in both the CD4 and CD8 compartments.

In the case of this clonotype: Its antigen remains unknown.

Trimming took 4 bases from V and 2 from J, leaving 10 bases between them. The CDR3 covers 14 residues. The germline CDR1 and CDR2 sequences are SGHRS and YFSETQ. UMIs were added to TCR cDNA along with a universal primer site when it was made by 5'RACE template switching. TCRdb reprocessed the 5' RACE reads with MiXCR, giving one entry per CDR3 protein. The sample has around 610,000 distinct CDR3 sequences, about 13% seen once. Sequencing used PBMCs, obtained on the day of the yellow fever booster vaccination. This receptor was obtained from a man under 40 who received the YFV17D yellow fever vaccine. V usage is TRBV5-1 and J usage is TRBJ1-5; D not certain. The CDR3 spells CASSLTSCNQPQHF. The CDR3 DNA is TGCGCCAGCAGCCTGACAAGTTGCAATCAGCCCCAGCATTTT.